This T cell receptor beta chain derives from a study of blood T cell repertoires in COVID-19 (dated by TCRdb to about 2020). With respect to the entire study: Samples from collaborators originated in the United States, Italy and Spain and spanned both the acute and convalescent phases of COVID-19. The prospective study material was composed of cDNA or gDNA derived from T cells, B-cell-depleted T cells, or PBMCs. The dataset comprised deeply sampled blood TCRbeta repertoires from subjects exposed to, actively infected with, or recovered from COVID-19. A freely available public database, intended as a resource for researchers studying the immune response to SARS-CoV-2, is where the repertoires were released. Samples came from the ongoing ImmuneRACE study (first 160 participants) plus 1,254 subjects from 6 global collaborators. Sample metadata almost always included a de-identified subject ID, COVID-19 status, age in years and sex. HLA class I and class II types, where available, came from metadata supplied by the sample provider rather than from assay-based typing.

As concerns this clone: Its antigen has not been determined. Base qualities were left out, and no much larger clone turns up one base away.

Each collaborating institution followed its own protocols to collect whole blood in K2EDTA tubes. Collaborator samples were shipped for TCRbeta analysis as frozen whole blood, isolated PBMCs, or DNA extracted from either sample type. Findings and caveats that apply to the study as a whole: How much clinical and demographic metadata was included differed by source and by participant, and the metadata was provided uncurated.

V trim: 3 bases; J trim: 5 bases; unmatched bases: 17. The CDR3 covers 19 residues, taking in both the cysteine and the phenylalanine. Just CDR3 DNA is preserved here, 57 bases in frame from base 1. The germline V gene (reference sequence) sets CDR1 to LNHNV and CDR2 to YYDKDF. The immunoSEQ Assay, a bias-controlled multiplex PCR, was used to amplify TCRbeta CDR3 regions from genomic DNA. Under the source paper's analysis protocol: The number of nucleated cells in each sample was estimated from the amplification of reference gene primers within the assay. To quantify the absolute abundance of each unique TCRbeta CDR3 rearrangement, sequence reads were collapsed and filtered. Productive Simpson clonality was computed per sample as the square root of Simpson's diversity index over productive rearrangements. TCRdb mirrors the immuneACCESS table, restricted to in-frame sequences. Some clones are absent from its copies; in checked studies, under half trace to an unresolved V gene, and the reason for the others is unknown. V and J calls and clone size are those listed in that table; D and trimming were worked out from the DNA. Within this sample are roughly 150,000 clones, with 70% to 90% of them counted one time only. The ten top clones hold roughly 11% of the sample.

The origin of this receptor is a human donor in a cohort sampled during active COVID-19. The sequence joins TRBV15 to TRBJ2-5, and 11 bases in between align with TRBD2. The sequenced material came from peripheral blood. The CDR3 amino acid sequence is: CATSSLGALAGDLRETQYF. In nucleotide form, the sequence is TGTGCCACCAGCAGTTTGGGGGCACTAGCGGGGGACCTCCGGGAGACCCAGTACTTC. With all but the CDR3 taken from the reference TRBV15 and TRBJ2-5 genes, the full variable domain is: DAMVIQNPRYQVTQFGKPVTLSCSQTLNHNVMYWYQQKSSQAPKLLFHYYDKDFNNEADTPDNFQSRRPNTSFCFLDIRSPGLGDTAMYLCATSSLGALAGDLRETQYFGPGTRLLVL.